These 6 T cell receptor beta chains share one sample of origin, sequenced in a study of CD8 T cells in Susac syndrome (dated by TCRdb to about 2019). Library prep was done by the immunoSEQ multiplex PCR assay. RNA was extracted with the RNeasy kit and roughly 0.5 to 1 ug was reverse transcribed using random hexamers. TCRdb reanalyzed the raw reads on its own, using fastp at Q25 for trimming and MiXCR for clone calling, and kept in-frame beta chains. Records with the same CDR3 protein are collapsed into one entry carrying the most frequent genes and DNA. Recorded for this sample are about 210,000 distinct CDR3 sequences; around 96% of them occurred a single time. Roughly 0.09% of the sample belongs to the ten largest clones. The sequencing sample was made of CD4+ T cells from PBMCs. All receptors come from a human donor with multiple sclerosis.

The rearrangement links TRBV29-1 to TRBJ2-5; D gene ambiguous. CDR1 and CDR2 from the germline V gene are SQVTM and ANQGSEA. V was cut by 4 bases and J by 5 bases, with 14 bases left in between. CDR3 size: 13 residues. The CDR3 spells CSVVLGIRETQYF. In DNA form, the CDR3 reads TGCAGCGTTGTTTTAGGGATACGGGAGACCCAGTACTTC.

The chain carries TRBV5-1 and TRBJ1-1; TRBD1 aligns across 8 bases. After removal of 3 bases from V and 4 bases from J, the junction contained 8 bases not matched to a gene. This CDR3 is 15 amino acids long. Germline V gene lookup returns CDR1 SGHRS and CDR2 YFSETQ. The CDR3 region is CASSYRQGFGTEAFF. In nucleotides, the CDR3 is TGCGCCAGCAGCTACCGACAGGGGTTCGGCACTGAAGCTTTCTTT.

This chain connects TRBV19 to TRBJ2-3; D not resolved. CDR3 size: 15 residues. The V gene's germline CDR1 is LNHDA and CDR2 SQIVND (reference sequence). Trimming took 2 bases from V and 0 from J, leaving 9 bases between them. The DNA for the CDR3 is TGTGCCAGTAGTATATCGCACGTTAGCACAGATACGCAGTATTTT. It codes for CASSISHVSTDTQYF.

This sequence joins TRBV6-6 and TRBJ2-5; D is possibly TRBD2 (5 bases). V lost 8 bases and J 2 bases, leaving 12 bases between the germline ends. The CDR3 covers 13 residues. CDR1 MNHNY and CDR2 SVGAGI come from the germline V gene (reference sequence). Here the CDR3 reads CASQERRQETQYF. The CDR3 DNA is TGTGCCAGCCAGGAGCGGAGACAAGAGACCCAGTACTTC.

V and J are TRBV15 and TRBJ2-1; D is perhaps TRBD2 (6 bases). The CDR3 has 14 amino acids. CDR1 is LNHNV, CDR2 YYDKDF, per germline (reference sequence). V lost 2 bases to trimming and J lost 5 bases, with 10 bases between them. The CDR3 region has the DNA TGTGCCACCAGCAGAAGCGGGCTGAACAATGAGCAGTTCTTC. Its translation is CATSRSGLNNEQFF.

V and J are TRBV13 and TRBJ2-7; TRBD1 matches 10 bases. Trimming at V came to 5 bases and at J to 6 bases, leaving 10 bases not matched to a gene. The CDR3 runs 15 residues. Germline-derived CDR1 and CDR2 are PRHDT and FYEKMQ (reference sequence). CDR3 amino acids: CASSARDRGSVEQYF. In DNA form, the CDR3 reads TGTGCCAGCAGCGCCAGGGACAGGGGAAGCGTCGAGCAGTACTTC.